The clone carrying this T cell receptor beta chain was seen ten or more times. Its antigen is unidentified. Germline CDR1 reads MNHEY; CDR2 reads SVGEGT. The CDR3 has 15 residues. Trimming left V 0 bases short and J 7 bases short, with 13 bases between. Attachment of unique molecular identifiers to individual cDNA molecules was performed. TCRdb processed the 5' RACE reads anew with MiXCR; each CDR3 protein has one entry. The profile shows 30,000 to 45,000 distinct CDR3 sequences, 5.3% of them singletons. These data come from a study of early T cells in non-severe SARS-CoV-2 infection. As for the study in general: Whole-blood bulk RNA, unsorted, was sequenced, and chains were unpaired.

Study-wide results and limits: Matching with VDJdb favored anti-spike CD8 responses (missing private and CD4 specificities).

The chain is built from TRBV6-2 or TRBV6-3 and TRBJ1-5, with D uncertain. The sequenced sample was whole blood. This TCR was sampled from an adult who was a healthcare worker with PCR-confirmed SARS-CoV-2 infection or an uninfected control (not recorded which). The CDR3 region is CASSYSAGGGQPQHF. The CDR3 nucleotides are TGTGCCAGCAGTTACTCGGCAGGTGGTGGGCAGCCCCAGCATTTT.